The 24 T cell receptor beta chains below were found in one sample sequenced in a study of follicular helper T cells after annual influenza vaccination (dated by TCRdb to 2016 to 2017). The time point label here, explained by the study, means: 2015-2016 season, 7 days after influenza vaccination. The method was the immunoSEQ multiplex PCR assay. Not all clones reach the TCRdb copy of this immuneACCESS table, which keeps in-frame sequences only. Checked studies attribute under half of the gap to unresolved V genes and leave the rest unexplained. The sample table contains roughly 7,300 clones; only one count was recorded for roughly 83% of them. About 1.6% of the sample is held by the ten biggest clonotypes. Sample: CXCR5+ CD38- circulating T follicular helper cells from blood, taken 7 days after influenza vaccination. This sample's cell subset or site label indicates: circulating Tfh, non-naive CD4+CXCR5+PD-1+ (ICOS+CD38+ or ICOS-CD38-). Source of these receptors: an adult who received the influenza vaccine.

V gene TRBV5-1 combines with J gene TRBJ2-5; D gene uncertain. V lost 4 bases, J lost 5 bases, and 18 bases lay in between. Germline loops: CDR1 SGHRS, CDR2 YFSETQ. This CDR3 has 15 residues. The DNA for the CDR3 is TGCGCCAGCAGCCCCCGGACCCCCACCGCGGAGACCCAGTACTTC. This encodes CASSPRTPTAETQYF.

CDR3 DNA sequence: TGCAGCGTTGTCGCAGGGGCCTCCACCGGGGAGCTGTTTTTT. Protein sequence: CSVVAGASTGELFF. The chain couples TRBV29-1 to TRBJ2-2; tentatively, D is TRBD1 (6 bases). This CDR3 contains 14 residues. The germline V and J ends were trimmed by 4 bases and 4 bases, with 13 bases remaining between them. CDR1 is SQVTM and CDR2 is ANQGSEA in the germline V gene.

The CDR3 reads CASGRDYYGYTF. In nucleotides, the CDR3 is TGTGCCAGCGGCAGGGATTACTATGGCTACACCTTC. This chain uses TRBV2 with TRBJ1-2, with a weak D call TRBD1 (5 bases). The CDR3 is 12 amino acids. V dropped 8 bases and J dropped 3 bases, with 10 bases sitting between them. The V gene's germline CDR1 is SNHLY and CDR2 FYNNEI.

The chain joins TRBV30 to TRBJ2-2; TRBD1 matches 8 bases. Germline V gene sequence: CDR1 GTSNPN, CDR2 SVGIG (reference sequence). Trimming removed 8 bases from V and 5 bases from J; junction bases left unmatched: 13. This CDR3 contains 15 residues. CDR3 nucleotide sequence: TGTGCCGGAAGAACCGGACAGGGTTGGACCGGGGAGCTGTTTTTT. Translation gives CAGRTGQGWTGELFF.

The chain carries TRBV28 and TRBJ1-1, with unresolved D. Germline lookup yields CDR1 MDHEN and CDR2 SYDVKM. The V end was cut by 6 bases, the J end by 1 base, with 15 bases between. The CDR3 length is 15 residues. In nucleotides, the CDR3 is TGTGCCAGCAGACCTGGTGCTGGGCCGAACACTGAAGCTTTCTTT. This sequence encodes CASRPGAGPNTEAFF.

V gene TRBV5-1 combines with J gene TRBJ1-4; D call uncertain. The CDR3 has 14 residues. Germline V CDR1 and CDR2: SGHRS, YFSETQ. With 4 bases removed from V and 8 bases from J, the gap between germline ends came to 15 bases. The CDR3 is CASSPATLMEKLFF. The CDR3, as DNA: TGCGCCAGCAGCCCGGCAACTTTAATGGAAAAACTGTTTTTT. The variable domain in full, with the rest retrieved from reference TRBV5-1 and TRBJ1-4, is KAGVTQTPRYLIKTRGQQVTLSCSPISGHRSVSWYQQTPGQGLQFLFEYFSETQRNKGNFPGRFSGRQFSNSRSEMNVSTLELGDSALYLCASSPATLMEKLFFGSGTQLSVL.

This chain connects TRBV28 to TRBJ2-3; D might be TRBD2 (6 bases). The germline gives CDR1 MDHEN, CDR2 SYDVKM. The ends were cut back, 4 bases at V and 5 bases at J, with 16 bases in the middle. This CDR3 region has 15 residues. CDR3 amino acids: CASSSPGRKLDTQYF. In DNA form, the CDR3 reads TGTGCCAGCAGTTCCCCCGGGAGAAAGTTAGATACGCAGTATTTT.

This sequence joins TRBV5-8 and TRBJ2-7, with 8 bases identical to TRBD2. The ends lost 4 bases at V and 3 bases at J; junction bases unmatched: 9. The germline CDR1 and CDR2 sequences are SGHTS and YDEGEE. There are 15 residues in the CDR3. The CDR3 sequence is CASSPPSSGSYEQYF. DNA for the CDR3: TGTGCCAGCAGCCCACCGTCGAGCGGGAGCTACGAGCAGTACTTC.

This clone showed up just a few times. Other DNA variants within this sample encode the same CDR3. The chain links TRBV28 to TRBJ1-2; D not resolved. The V and J ends lost 3 bases and 7 bases respectively, with 12 bases between them. The CDR3 sequence is 13 residues long. Germline V gene sequence: CDR1 MDHEN, CDR2 SYDVKM. The CDR3 nucleotides read TGTGCCAGCAGTTTTAGGTCCTTGAGTGGCTACACCTTC. It yields the protein CASSFRSLSGYTF.

The J gene is TRBJ2-1, the V gene TRBV2, with 9 bases that match TRBD2. The CDR3 is 14 residues long. V lost 5 bases, J lost 10 bases, and 9 bases stayed unmatched. Germline CDR1 is SNHLY and CDR2 is FYNNEI. The CDR3 nucleotides are TGTGCCAGCAGTTTGTTAGCGGGAGTGGTCGAGCAGTTCTTC. It encodes CASSLLAGVVEQFF. The full variable domain, rest sourced from reference TRBV2 and TRBJ2-1, is EPEVTQTPSHQVTQMGQEVILRCVPISNHLYFYWYRQILGQKVEFLVSFYNNEISEKSEIFDDQFSVERPDGSNFTLKIRSTKLEDSAMYFCASSLLAGVVEQFFGPGTRLTVL.

This clone was counted a single time. V usage is TRBV5-4 and J usage is TRBJ2-2; tentatively, D is TRBD2 (6 bases). The V and J ends lost 4 bases and 6 bases respectively, with 13 bases between them. This CDR3 contains 14 residues. In germline, CDR1 is SGHNT, CDR2 YYREEE (reference sequence). CDR3 residues: CASSRYGGPGELFF. The DNA for the CDR3 is TGTGCCAGCAGCCGTTACGGGGGACCCGGGGAGCTGTTTTTT.

The chain is built from TRBV2 and TRBJ1-1; no firm D call. CDR3 length: 12 amino acids. The V gene lost 4 bases and the J gene lost 10 bases, with 13 bases spanning the gap. Germline V gene data show CDR1 as SNHLY and CDR2 as FYNNEI. CDR3 residues: CASSVVATLAFF. DNA of the CDR3: TGTGCCAGCAGTGTGGTGGCCACCTTAGCTTTCTTT.

The chain couples TRBV19 to TRBJ2-7; D possibly matches TRBD1 or TRBD2 (5 bases each). Germline V gene sequence: CDR1 LNHDA, CDR2 SQIVND (reference sequence). This CDR3 has 14 amino acids. V was cut by 5 bases and J by 7 bases, with 18 bases left in between. CDR3 sequence (DNA): TGTGCCAGTAGTCAAGGGACCGGCAAGAAAGAGCAGTACTTC. Protein: CASSQGTGKKEQYF.

About this clone itself: The junction departs from the called germline gene at one end, perhaps through a read error. The chain has TRBV15 and TRBJ2-5; tentatively, D is TRBD1 or TRBD2 (6 bases each). Germline lookup yields CDR1 LNHNV and CDR2 YYDKDF (reference sequence). This CDR3 contains 16 residues. CDR3 sequence (DNA): TGTGCCACCAGCAGAGATTTGTCTGGGGGGCAAGGGACCCAGTACTTC. Encoded protein: CATSRDLSGGQGTQYF.

This rearrangement joins TRBV6-1 to TRBJ2-7, with a tentative D call TRBD2 (6 bases). V gave up 6 bases and J gave up 4 bases, with 19 bases separating them. CDR3 length equals 15 residues. The V gene's germline CDR1 is MNHNS and CDR2 SASEGT. The CDR3 loop is CASSPARGTDYEQYF. The DNA of the CDR3 is TGTGCCAGCAGCCCCGCTCGCGGGACCGATTACGAGCAGTACTTC.

The chain links TRBV20-1 to TRBJ2-3, with D tentatively TRBD1 (6 bases). There are 11 residues in the CDR3. V lost 5 bases, J lost 4 bases, and 7 bases lay in between. From germline, CDR1 is DFQATT and CDR2 SNEGSKA (reference sequence). CDR3 region: CSAYRADTQYF. The CDR3 DNA reads TGCAGTGCTTACAGGGCAGATACGCAGTATTTT.

J is TRBJ2-5 and V is TRBV29-1; D might be TRBD2 (6 bases). This CDR3 region has 14 residues. CDR1 and CDR2 from the germline V gene are SQVTM and ANQGSEA. V was cut by 4 bases and J by 4 bases, with 16 bases left in between. CDR3 sequence reads: CSVVPRDSRETQYF. The CDR3, as DNA: TGCAGCGTTGTCCCTAGGGACTCGCGAGAGACCCAGTACTTC. The whole variable domain, filled in from reference TRBV29-1 and TRBJ2-5, reads SAVISQKPSRDICQRGTSLTIQCQVDSQVTMMFWYRQQPGQSLTLIATANQGSEATYESGFVIDKFPISRPNLTFSTLTVSNMSPEDSSIYLCSVVPRDSRETQYFGPGTRLLVL.

The chain couples TRBV28 to TRBJ2-6; D gene ambiguous. CDR1 is MDHEN, CDR2 SYDVKM, per germline. The CDR3 extends over 14 amino acids. V was pared by 6 bases and J by 4 bases, with 10 bases between. CDR3 sequence: CASSRSLGANVLTF. The DNA for the CDR3 is TGTGCCAGCAGCCGGAGCTTAGGGGCCAACGTCCTGACTTTC. The whole variable domain, filled in from reference TRBV28 and TRBJ2-6, reads DVKVTQSSRYLVKRTGEKVFLECVQDMDHENMFWYRQDPGLGLRLIYFSYDVKMKEKGDIPEGYSVSREKKERFSLILESASTNQTSMYLCASSRSLGANVLTFGAGSRLTVL.

This chain uses TRBV27 with TRBJ2-7; no definite D call. The CDR3 runs 15 residues. Germline assignment: CDR1 MNHEY and CDR2 SMNVEV (reference sequence). V lost 3 bases, J lost 2 bases, and 14 bases lay in between. The CDR3 bases are TGTGCCAGCAGTTTTCAGGCCATGGGTACCTACGAGCAGTACTTC. It translates to CASSFQAMGTYEQYF.

This chain uses TRBV7-6 with TRBJ2-3, with a tentative D call TRBD1 (6 bases). CDR1 SGHVS and CDR2 FNYEAQ come from the germline V gene. CDR3 length: 14 amino acids. V lost 5 bases and J 4 bases, leaving 13 bases between the germline ends. CDR3 sequence: CASSPDRTADTQYF. In DNA form, the CDR3 reads TGTGCCAGCAGCCCCGACAGGACTGCAGATACGCAGTATTTT.

The CDR3 reads CASSMGLAAYEQYF. The CDR3 bases are TGCGCCAGCAGCATGGGACTAGCGGCCTACGAGCAGTACTTC. This rearrangement joins TRBV5-1 to TRBJ2-7; 11 bases match TRBD2. The length of the CDR3 is 14 residues. The V gene end was trimmed by 4 bases and the J gene end by 2 bases; junction bases not matched to a gene: 2. CDR1 is SGHRS, CDR2 YFSETQ, per germline.

This chain links TRBV27 with TRBJ2-5; 9 bases line up with TRBD1. CDR3 length equals 14 residues. Germline-derived CDR1 and CDR2 are MNHEY and SMNVEV (reference sequence). Trimming at V came to 6 bases and at J to 2 bases, leaving 4 bases not matched to a gene. The CDR3 DNA is TGTGCCAGCAGGGGACAGGGCCGACAAGAGACCCAGTACTTC. Its translation is CASRGQGRQETQYF.

The chain carries TRBV7-9 and TRBJ1-4; 7 bases align to TRBD1. Germline assignment: CDR1 SEHNR and CDR2 FQNEAQ (reference sequence). V gave up 6 bases and J gave up 1 base; unmatched junction bases: 2. This CDR3 comprises 14 residues. The CDR3 DNA follows: TGTGCCAGCAGTTGGGACAGAACTAATGAAAAACTGTTTTTT. Amino acids: CASSWDRTNEKLFF.

This clone was detected a few times. The chain employs TRBV28 and TRBJ2-7, with 8 bases aligning to TRBD1. Losses at the gene ends were 10 bases for V and 4 bases for J; bases not matched to a gene: 9. Germline lookup yields CDR1 MDHEN and CDR2 SYDVKM. The CDR3 sequence is 13 residues long. The CDR3 DNA is TGTGCCACTTCGCCCGGGACAGGATACGAGCAGTACTTC. This translates into CATSPGTGYEQYF.